Below are 32 T cell receptor beta chains sequenced from a single sample in a study of chemoradiotherapy in HPV16-positive cancers. The repertoire was sequenced with immunoSEQ multiplex PCR; TCRdb's copy has only in-frame clones and lacks some. Altogether about 66,000 clones are present, roughly 86% being singletons, with the ten largest covering under 4.5%. The sequencing here drew on blood, taken from a patient who underwent chemoradiotherapy. The receptor set was obtained from a human donor with HPV-associated anogenital cancer.

The gene calls are TRBV13 and TRBJ2-1, with D possibly matching TRBD2 (6 bases). Germline assignment: CDR1 PRHDT and CDR2 FYEKMQ (reference sequence). This CDR3 spans 11 amino acids. Trimming left V 6 bases short and J 10 bases short, with 10 bases between. The CDR3 spells CASSPGREQFF. The DNA of the CDR3 is TGTGCCAGCAGTCCAGGGAGGGAGCAGTTCTTC. Complete variable domain (other parts from reference TRBV13 and TRBJ2-1): AAGVIQSPRHLIKEKRETATLKCYPIPRHDTVYWYQQGPGQDPQFLISFYEKMQSDKGSIPDRFSAQQFSDYHSELNMSSLELGDSALYFCASSPGREQFFGPGTRLTVL.

This sequence joins TRBV7-9 and TRBJ2-2; TRBD2 matches 11 bases. CDR1 SEHNR and CDR2 FQNEAQ come from the germline V gene (reference sequence). V shed 5 bases and J 6 bases; nucleotides not matched to a gene: 5. This CDR3 has 15 amino acids. CDR3 nucleotides: TGTGCCAGCAGCCTCCTAGCGGGAGGCCCCGGGGAGCTGTTTTTT. Protein: CASSLLAGGPGELFF.

The chain uses TRBV13 and TRBJ2-5; D perhaps matches TRBD1 (5 bases). This CDR3 contains 16 residues. Deletions cut 4 bases from V and 5 bases from J, with 20 bases between. The germline gives CDR1 PRHDT, CDR2 FYEKMQ (reference sequence). CDR3 bases: TGTGCCAGCAGCTCATGGGCTCCCGACAGTAAGGAGACCCAGTACTTC. This translates into CASSSWAPDSKETQYF.

The chain has TRBV10-1 and TRBJ1-1, with D unclear. Per germline, CDR1 WNHNN and CDR2 SYGVQD (reference sequence). V shed 4 bases and J shed 3 bases, with 15 bases lying between them. This CDR3 is 15 amino acids long. The CDR3 nucleotides are TGCGCCAGCAGTGCCCAGAGTACTGGGGACACTGAAGCTTTCTTT. Protein sequence: CASSAQSTGDTEAFF.

This clone has a handful of counts. The chain uses TRBV5-6 and TRBJ1-2; possible D gene TRBD1, 6 bases. Germline V lookup: CDR1 SGHDT, CDR2 YYEEEE. This CDR3 contains 14 residues. The V end lost 0 bases, the J end lost 5 bases, and 11 bases lay between the germline ends. CDR3 protein: CASSLEAGAYGYTF. CDR3 DNA: TGTGCCAGCAGCTTGGAAGCAGGGGCGTATGGCTACACCTTC.

The gene calls are TRBV27 and TRBJ2-7; 10 nucleotides line up with TRBD2. The CDR3 spans 14 residues. The germline V gene encodes CDR1 MNHEY and CDR2 SMNVEV (reference sequence). CDR3 coding DNA: TGTACTAGCGGGACCGGGCTGAGCTCCTACGAGCAGTACTTC. Its translation: CTSGTGLSSYEQYF.

The chain joins TRBV28 to TRBJ1-1; D is perhaps TRBD1 (6 bases). The CDR3 consists of 16 residues. CDR1 is MDHEN, CDR2 SYDVKM, per germline. Trimming cost V 6 bases and J 3 bases, with 20 bases left between them. The CDR3 DNA follows: TGTGCCAGCAGCCCGGCCACAGGGATTTCACACACTGAAGCTTTCTTT. Its protein product is CASSPATGISHTEAFF.

The rearrangement links TRBV6-1 to TRBJ1-1, with D possibly being TRBD1 (6 bases). From germline, CDR1 is MNHNS and CDR2 SASEGT. Trimming pared 8 bases from V and 6 bases from J, leaving 16 bases between. The CDR3 is made up of 13 amino acids. Here the CDR3 DNA reads TGTGCCAGCGGTTGGACAGTGGAGGCTGAAGCTTTCTTT. It specifies CASGWTVEAEAFF.

This chain connects TRBV11-2 to TRBJ2-1, with a weak D call TRBD2 (6 bases). CDR1 and CDR2 from the germline V gene are SGHAT and FQNNGV. Trimming shortened V by 6 bases and J by 11 bases, and 14 bases separated the two germline ends. The CDR3 length is 12 residues. The CDR3 DNA is TGTGCCAGCAGGGGACTCGATGGAAAGCAGTTCTTC. As protein: CASRGLDGKQFF.

The chain couples TRBV6-6 to TRBJ2-7; 7 positions agree with TRBD1. The CDR3 totals 13 residues. Germline assignment: CDR1 MNHNY and CDR2 SVGAGI (reference sequence). V gave up 2 bases and J gave up 4 bases; unmatched junction bases: 2. DNA for the CDR3: TGTGCCAGCAGTTACCCGGGACAGTACGAGCAGTACTTC. Amino acids: CASSYPGQYEQYF.

The chain links TRBV19 to TRBJ2-5, with 9 bases identical to TRBD1. This CDR3 region has 17 residues. J lost 2 bases, V lost 3 bases, and 10 bases had no gene match. Germline V gene data show CDR1 as LNHDA and CDR2 as SQIVND (reference sequence). The DNA of the CDR3 is TGTGCCAGTAGTATGTTCTTGGACAGGGGCCATCAAGAGACCCAGTACTTC. It is translated as CASSMFLDRGHQETQYF.

The genes are TRBV7-8 and TRBJ2-1, with 12 bases that match TRBD2. CDR3 size: 17 residues. Germline V gene sequence: CDR1 SGHVS, CDR2 FQNEAQ. The J segment lost 4 bases and the V segment lost 1 base, leaving 5 bases of the junction unmatched. In nucleotides, the CDR3 is TGTGCCAGCAGCTTAGTGACTAGCGGGGGTAGGTACAATGAGCAGTTCTTC. This translates into CASSLVTSGGRYNEQFF.

The chain carries TRBV11-2 and TRBJ2-1; D remains ambiguous. The CDR3 spans 11 residues. V lost 1 base, J lost 6 bases, and 1 base lay in between. CDR1 is SGHAT and CDR2 is FQNNGV in the germline V gene. The CDR3 bases are TGTGCCAGCAGCTTAGTCAATGAGCAGTTCTTC. This sequence encodes CASSLVNEQFF.

The CDR3 here is CASSLDPGFYNEQFF. The CDR3 nucleotides are TGCGCCAGCAGCTTGGACCCAGGGTTCTACAATGAGCAGTTCTTC. This sequence joins TRBV5-1 and TRBJ2-1, with D possibly TRBD1 on 5 matching bases. CDR1 SGHRS and CDR2 YFSETQ come from the germline V gene. The CDR3 extends over 15 amino acids. Trimming left V 0 bases short and J 3 bases short, with 10 bases between.

Only one count was recorded for this clone. The chain uses TRBV6-1 and TRBJ1-5; the match to TRBD1 covers 7 bases. CDR3 length: 15 residues. The germline CDR1 and CDR2 sequences are MNHNS and SASEGT. V trimming: 8 bases; J trimming: 3 bases; junction bases outside the gene matches: 10. CDR3 amino acids: CASGLLGQHNQPQHF. For the CDR3, the DNA is TGTGCCAGCGGACTGCTGGGACAGCACAATCAGCCCCAGCATTTT.

The V gene is TRBV11-2, the J gene TRBJ2-3, with unresolved D. The V and J ends lost 5 bases and 1 base respectively, with 13 bases between them. This CDR3 is 15 amino acids long. CDR1 and CDR2 (germline): SGHAT, FQNNGV. CDR3 DNA sequence: TGTGCCAGCAGCATTAACGCCGGTGGCACAGATACGCAGTATTTT. Protein: CASSINAGGTDTQYF.

This clone was counted a few times. The chain employs TRBV30 and TRBJ1-1, with 7 bases that match TRBD1. The CDR3 is 13 amino acids. With V trimmed by 5 bases and J by 1 base, 4 bases remained unmatched. CDR1 and CDR2 (germline): GTSNPN, SVGIG (reference sequence). In DNA, the CDR3 is TGTGCCTGGGGAGCAGGGGGGAACACTGAAGCTTTCTTT. It encodes CAWGAGGNTEAFF.

The chain uses TRBV30 and TRBJ1-2; possible D gene TRBD1, 6 bases. The V gene's germline CDR1 is GTSNPN and CDR2 SVGIG (reference sequence). The V gene lost 3 bases and the J gene lost 3 bases, with 20 bases spanning the gap. CDR3 length: 16 residues. The CDR3 loop is CAWSPDSPMGDYGYTF. CDR3 nucleotide sequence: TGTGCCTGGAGCCCGGACAGTCCCATGGGGGACTATGGCTACACCTTC.

The chain recombines TRBV7-6 with TRBJ1-2, with 7 nucleotides matching TRBD1. The germline V gene has CDR1 SGHVS and CDR2 FNYEAQ. The trim removed 3 bases at V and 6 bases at J, leaving 7 bases unmatched. The CDR3 contains 14 residues. CDR3 protein: CASSFGRGSHGYTF. CDR3 nucleotides: TGTGCCAGCAGCTTCGGCAGGGGGAGCCATGGCTACACCTTC.

The chain combines TRBV10-3 with TRBJ1-1, with 9 bases that match TRBD1. Germline V CDR1 and CDR2: ENHRY, SYGVKD. The CDR3 sequence is 14 residues long. V lost 9 bases and J lost 1; bases outside the gene matches: 6. The CDR3 loop is CAISTGGKNTEAFF. CDR3 in DNA: TGTGCCATTTCGACAGGGGGAAAGAACACTGAAGCTTTCTTT.

This clone is medium-sized by share. The CDR3 DNA follows: TGTGCCAGCAGTTTCCGGGGGACTAGCGGGCTCAACGAGCAGTACTTC. The encoded protein is CASSFRGTSGLNEQYF. The chain employs TRBV27 and TRBJ2-7, with 12 nucleotides matching TRBD2. CDR1 MNHEY and CDR2 SMNVEV come from the germline V gene (reference sequence). The CDR3 extends over 16 amino acids. The J segment lost 5 bases and the V segment lost 3 bases, leaving 8 bases of the junction unmatched.

The chain has TRBV10-1 and TRBJ1-2; no reliable D call. Trimming removed 5 bases from V and 8 bases from J, with 15 bases in between. In germline, CDR1 is WNHNN, CDR2 SYGVQD (reference sequence). This CDR3 has 13 residues. CDR3 residues: CASSPRSGSGYTF. Written as DNA, the CDR3 is TGCGCCAGCAGTCCAAGGTCGGGTAGCGGCTACACCTTC.

J is TRBJ2-1 and V is TRBV7-6; TRBD2 agrees at 12 bases. The CDR3 has 15 amino acids. J lost 4 bases, V lost 7 bases, and 5 bases had no gene match. In germline, CDR1 is SGHVS, CDR2 FNYEAQ. CDR3 in amino acids: CASKFGTSGYNEQFF. The CDR3 bases are TGTGCCAGCAAATTTGGGACTAGCGGGTACAATGAGCAGTTCTTC.

The chain combines TRBV7-9 with TRBJ2-2; 7 bases are a match to TRBD1. With V trimmed by 4 bases and J by 4 bases, 6 bases remained unmatched. Germline V gene data show CDR1 as SEHNR and CDR2 as FQNEAQ (reference sequence). CDR3 length: 15 amino acids. In nucleotides, the CDR3 is TGTGCCAGCAGCTCACGGACAGGAAGCACCGGGGAGCTGTTTTTT. Translation gives CASSSRTGSTGELFF.

The chain recombines TRBV10-3 with TRBJ1-2; D is perhaps TRBD1 (6 bases). From germline, CDR1 is ENHRY and CDR2 SYGVKD. Trimming removed 4 bases from V and 4 bases from J, with 10 bases in between. This CDR3 contains 13 residues. The CDR3 region is CAISGTDLYGYTF. For the CDR3, the DNA is TGTGCCATCAGTGGGACAGACCTCTATGGCTACACCTTC.

The chain joins TRBV4-1 to TRBJ1-2, with unresolved D. This CDR3 has 15 residues. CDR1 is MGHRA, CDR2 YSYEKL, per germline. Trimming took off 1 base at V and 4 bases at J, with 13 bases between the two ends. The CDR3 sequence is CASSQVWSDGYGYTF. CDR3 sequence (DNA): TGCGCCAGCAGCCAAGTGTGGTCCGACGGCTATGGCTACACCTTC.

J is TRBJ1-3 and V is TRBV2, with 7 bases identical to TRBD1. The CDR3 loop spans 13 amino acids. V lost 7 bases to trimming and J lost 9 bases; unmatched junction nucleotides: 9. From germline, CDR1 is SNHLY and CDR2 FYNNEI. In DNA form, the CDR3 reads TGTGCCAGCAAAGAAAGCCCAGGGGGCACCATATATTTT. Translation gives CASKESPGGTIYF.

V is TRBV4-2 and J is TRBJ2-1; 7 nucleotides line up with TRBD2. Germline V gene lookup returns CDR1 LGHNA and CDR2 YNFKEQ. This CDR3 is 15 amino acids long. V was pared by 4 bases and J by 5 bases, with 8 bases of the junction left unmatched. CDR3 sequence (DNA): TGTGCCAGCAGCCTACCGGGACGGGGGGACAATGAGCAGTTCTTC. This gives the protein CASSLPGRGDNEQFF.

The chain uses TRBV10-3 and TRBJ1-1; D not certain. The CDR3 is made up of 14 amino acids. The germline CDR1 and CDR2 sequences are ENHRY and SYGVKD. The germline V and J ends were trimmed by 2 bases and 1 base, with 8 bases remaining between them. The CDR3 loop is CAISEKAQNTEAFF. Written as DNA, the CDR3 is TGTGCCATCAGTGAGAAGGCTCAGAACACTGAAGCTTTCTTT.

J is TRBJ1-2 and V is TRBV18; 12 nucleotides align to TRBD1. The CDR3 consists of 17 residues. Losses at the gene ends were 0 bases for V and 9 bases for J; bases not matched to a gene: 11. Germline CDR1 is KGHSH and CDR2 is LQKENI. The CDR3 here is CASSPPGTGGDSTSYTF. CDR3 nucleotides: TGTGCCAGCTCACCACCGGGGACAGGGGGCGATTCTACTAGCTACACCTTC.

The chain is built from TRBV30 and TRBJ2-5, with D possibly matching TRBD2 (6 bases). This CDR3 spans 12 amino acids. Per germline, CDR1 GTSNPN and CDR2 SVGIG (reference sequence). V lost 7 bases to trimming and J lost 5 bases, with 14 bases between them. This chain's CDR3 is CASSPSVETQYF. In DNA form, the CDR3 reads TGTGCCTCCTCTCCTAGCGTGGAGACCCAGTACTTC. The whole variable domain, remainder taken from reference TRBV30 and TRBJ2-5, is SQTIHQWPATLVQPVGSPLSLECTVEGTSNPNLYWYRQAAGRGLQLLFYSVGIGQISSEVPQNLSASRPQDRQFILSSKKLLLSDSGFYLCASSPSVETQYFGPGTRLLVL.

This chain joins TRBV28 and TRBJ2-5; possible D gene TRBD2, 5 bases. In germline, CDR1 is MDHEN, CDR2 SYDVKM. CDR3 length: 13 residues. V lost 1 base and J 5 bases, leaving 8 bases between the germline ends. CDR3: CASSLSGGETQYF. The CDR3 bases are TGTGCCAGCAGTTTATCCGGCGGGGAGACCCAGTACTTC.